This TCR beta chain was retrieved from a study of T cell responses to AZD1222 COVID-19 vaccine. Study-level findings and limits: A reported finding is that nearly half of spike-specific TCRs target unmutated variant regions. There were mostly white British donors and more females than males, and clonal diversity was possibly underestimated.

Of note for this clone: Its antigen is not known.

Germline CDR1 SEHNR, CDR2 FQNEAQ (reference sequence). Trimming took off 1 base at V and 0 bases at J, with 7 bases between the two ends. The CDR3 runs 15 residues. Assay: immunoSEQ multiplex PCR; the TCRdb copy retains only in-frame clones and omits some. The sample has under 150,000 clones; under 95% are singletons. The chain employs TRBV7-9 and TRBJ2-1; D not certain. The starting material was peripheral blood, obtained on day 0 of AZD1222 vaccination. The sequence was collected from an adult in good health. CDR3 sequence reads: CASSLGESSYNEQFF. Here the CDR3 DNA reads TGTGCCAGCAGCTTAGGGGAAAGCTCCTACAATGAGCAGTTCTTC.